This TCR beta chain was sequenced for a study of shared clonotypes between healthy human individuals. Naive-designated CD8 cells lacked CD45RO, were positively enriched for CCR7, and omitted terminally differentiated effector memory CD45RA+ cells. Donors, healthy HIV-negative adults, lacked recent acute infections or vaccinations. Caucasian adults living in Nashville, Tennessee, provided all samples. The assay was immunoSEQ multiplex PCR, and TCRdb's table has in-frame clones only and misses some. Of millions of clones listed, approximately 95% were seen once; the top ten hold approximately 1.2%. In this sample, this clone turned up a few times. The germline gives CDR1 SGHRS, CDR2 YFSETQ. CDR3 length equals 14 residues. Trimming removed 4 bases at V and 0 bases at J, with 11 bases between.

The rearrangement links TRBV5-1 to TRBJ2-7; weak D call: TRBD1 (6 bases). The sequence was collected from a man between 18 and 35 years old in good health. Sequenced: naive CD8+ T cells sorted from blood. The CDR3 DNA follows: TGCGCCAGCAGCCCCAACAGGGTCTCCTACGAGCAGTACTTC. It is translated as CASSPNRVSYEQYF.